The 16 T cell receptor beta chains presented below share a single source sample, sequenced in a study of blood T cell repertoires in COVID-19. This table comes from immunoSEQ multiplex PCR, and its TCRdb copy is limited to in-frame clones, with some not included. The data show some 350,000 clones, with 90% seen just once and around 7% held by the top ten. Source material: peripheral blood. The receptors were gathered from a man aged 18 to 29 with active or convalescent COVID-19.

The V gene is TRBV19, the J gene TRBJ1-3; TRBD1 matches at 10 bases. CDR1 is LNHDA and CDR2 is SQIVND in the germline V gene (reference sequence). The CDR3 is 14 amino acids. J lost 4 bases, V lost 6 bases, and 3 bases had no gene match. CDR3 loop: CASRPGQGGNTIYF. The CDR3 DNA reads TGTGCCAGTAGGCCGGGACAGGGGGGAAACACCATATATTTT.

V gene TRBV28 combines with J gene TRBJ1-1; no clear D gene. The CDR3 spans 12 residues. CDR1 and CDR2 (germline): MDHEN, SYDVKM. V gave up 6 bases and J gave up 11 bases, with 16 bases separating them. The CDR3 spells CASRLDTRGAFF. CDR3 DNA sequence: TGTGCCAGCAGGTTAGACACCAGAGGGGCTTTCTTT.

The rearrangement joins TRBV11-2 to TRBJ2-7, with 10 bases lining up with TRBD1. V was pared by 2 bases and J by 3 bases, with 4 bases of the junction left unmatched. Germline V gene data show CDR1 as SGHAT and CDR2 as FQNNGV. This CDR3 contains 15 residues. The CDR3: CASSLFGDRGYEQYF. The CDR3 DNA is TGTGCCAGCAGCTTATTTGGGGACAGGGGCTACGAGCAGTACTTC. The full variable domain, rest sourced from reference TRBV11-2 and TRBJ2-7, is EAGVAQSPRYKIIEKRQSVAFWCNPISGHATLYWYQQILGQGPKLLIQFQNNGVVDDSQLPKDRFSAERLKGVDSTLKIQPAKLEDSAVYLCASSLFGDRGYEQYFGPGTRLTVT.

V is TRBV6-1 and J is TRBJ2-1; TRBD1 might be the D (6 bases). Trimming pared 2 bases from V and 8 bases from J, leaving 7 bases between. Germline V lookup: CDR1 MNHNS, CDR2 SASEGT. The CDR3 runs to 12 residues. The CDR3, as DNA: TGTGCCAGCAGTGAAAAGGGGGATGAGCAGTTCTTC. It translates to CASSEKGDEQFF.

As concerns this clone: This CDR3 is also generated by other DNA sequences in the sample. The chain uses TRBV27 and TRBJ1-6; D not resolved. V shed 3 bases and J shed 9 bases, with 6 bases lying between them. The CDR3 covers 12 residues. Germline loops: CDR1 MNHEY, CDR2 SMNVEV (reference sequence). The CDR3 DNA reads as TGTGCCAGCAGTTTTCCCGGTTCACCCCTCCACTTT. Its protein is CASSFPGSPLHF.

The chain employs TRBV23-1 and TRBJ2-1; 13 bases are a match to TRBD2. TRBV23-1 is an ORF, and what it does is uncertain. The V and J ends lost 1 base and 8 bases, in that order; junction bases with no gene match: 14. This CDR3 spans 19 amino acids. CDR3 region: CASSQLTELLAGGPHEQFF. CDR3 nucleotide sequence: TGCGCCAGCAGTCAATTAACAGAGCTACTAGCGGGAGGGCCCCATGAGCAGTTCTTC.

The rearrangement joins TRBV27 to TRBJ2-1; 7 bases line up with TRBD1. The CDR3 runs to 15 residues. CDR1 and CDR2 (germline): MNHEY, SMNVEV (reference sequence). The ends lost 2 bases at V and 5 bases at J; junction bases unmatched: 6. CDR3 residues: CASSLHWGQNNEQFF. The CDR3 DNA follows: TGTGCCAGCAGTTTACATTGGGGACAGAACAATGAGCAGTTCTTC.

The chain has TRBV23-1 and TRBJ2-7; D is perhaps TRBD2 (6 bases). TRBV23-1 is classed as an ORF, of uncertain function. This CDR3 contains 17 residues. Deletions cut 0 bases from V and 4 bases from J, with 19 bases between. The CDR3: CASSQSFIGGNAYEQYF. DNA for the CDR3: TGCGCCAGCAGTCAATCGTTTATCGGGGGAAATGCGTACGAGCAGTACTTC.

This clone was seen a few times. This rearrangement joins TRBV7-3 to TRBJ2-5; D is perhaps TRBD2 (5 bases). With 8 bases removed from V and 5 bases from J, the gap between germline ends came to 18 bases. Germline assignment: CDR1 SGHTA and CDR2 FQGTGA. This CDR3 has 14 amino acids. In nucleotides, the CDR3 is TGTGCCAGCGGGAGACGGGCAGTGTGGGAGACCCAGTACTTC. Protein sequence: CASGRRAVWETQYF. The full variable domain, completed using reference TRBV7-3 and TRBJ2-5, is GAGVSQTPSNKVTEKGKYVELRCDPISGHTALYWYRQSLGQGPEFLIYFQGTGAADDSGLPNDRFFAVRPEGSVSTLKIQRTERGDSAVYLCASGRRAVWETQYFGPGTRLLVL.

This clone was observed a single time. V and J are TRBV28 and TRBJ1-5, with 7 bases aligning to TRBD1. This CDR3 spans 19 amino acids. Germline lookup yields CDR1 MDHEN and CDR2 SYDVKM. The V segment lost 4 bases and the J segment 0 bases; nucleotides outside the gene matches: 15. The CDR3 spells CASSYGEQLGGYSNQPQHF. In DNA form, the CDR3 reads TGTGCCAGCAGTTATGGAGAACAGTTAGGGGGCTATAGCAATCAGCCCCAGCATTTT. The full variable domain, its missing parts supplied by reference TRBV28 and TRBJ1-5, is DVKVTQSSRYLVKRTGEKVFLECVQDMDHENMFWYRQDPGLGLRLIYFSYDVKMKEKGDIPEGYSVSREKKERFSLILESASTNQTSMYLCASSYGEQLGGYSNQPQHFGDGTRLSIL.

The J gene is TRBJ2-3, the V gene TRBV7-3, with 9 bases aligning to TRBD2. V lost 6 bases, J lost 2 bases, and 6 bases stayed unmatched. CDR1 SGHTA and CDR2 FQGTGA come from the germline V gene. The CDR3 has 15 residues. The CDR3 DNA reads as TGTGCCAGCAGACAAACGGGACTAGCCACAGATACGCAGTATTTT. Translated: CASRQTGLATDTQYF.

The J gene is TRBJ1-3, the V gene TRBV6-1; D gene unclear. V was shortened by 2 bases and J by 4 bases, with 9 bases between the two germline ends. CDR3 length: 14 residues. Germline-derived CDR1 and CDR2 are MNHNS and SASEGT. CDR3 region: CASSEKAGGNTIYF. CDR3 sequence (DNA): TGTGCCAGCAGTGAAAAAGCAGGCGGAAACACCATATATTTT.

This chain links TRBV27 with TRBJ2-7; TRBD1 aligns across 9 bases. Germline assignment: CDR1 MNHEY and CDR2 SMNVEV (reference sequence). This CDR3 has 13 amino acids. The trim removed 6 bases at V and 2 bases at J, leaving 2 bases unmatched. CDR3: CASRGQGTYEQYF. CDR3 DNA sequence: TGTGCCAGCAGAGGACAGGGGACCTACGAGCAGTACTTC.

J is TRBJ1-2 and V is TRBV7-9; no firm D call. The CDR3 covers 11 residues. V lost 4 bases to trimming and J lost 8 bases, with 8 bases between them. The germline CDR1 and CDR2 sequences are SEHNR and FQNEAQ (reference sequence). CDR3 nucleotide sequence: TGTGCCAGCAGCTCCTGGCCCGGCTACACCTTC. Amino acids: CASSSWPGYTF.

This rearrangement joins TRBV14 to TRBJ2-7, with D perhaps TRBD2 (6 bases). This CDR3 is built from 15 residues. Deletions cut 3 bases from V and 1 base from J, with 13 bases between. CDR1 SGHDN and CDR2 FVKESK come from the germline V gene. CDR3 sequence: CASSQGLVGSYEQYF. The CDR3 DNA follows: TGTGCCAGCAGCCAGGGACTGGTGGGGTCCTACGAGCAGTACTTC.

The V gene is TRBV5-5, the J gene TRBJ1-6, with D unclear. CDR3 length: 16 amino acids. Germline values: CDR1 SGHKS, CDR2 YYEKEE (reference sequence). The V end was cut by 0 bases, the J end by 9 bases, with 16 bases between. The CDR3 here is CASSLESARSSSPLHF. CDR3 in DNA: TGTGCCAGCAGCTTGGAGTCGGCCAGATCTAGTTCACCCCTCCACTTT.